This TCR beta chain comes out of a study of T cells in Graves' hyperthyroidism and ophthalmopathy. This clonotype was seen at least ten times. Authors of the study amplified TCR beta CDR3 regions from RNA transcripts. When the TCR CDR3 underwent first-round RT-PCR, the HTBI primer set was used. TCRdb itself ran the multiplex PCR reads through MiXCR, one entry per CDR3 protein. This table has 360,000 or so distinct CDR3 sequences, less than 20% appearing once. The CDR3 runs 15 residues. V lost 6 bases and J 0 bases, leaving 14 bases between the germline ends. V and J are TRBV12-3 or TRBV12-4 and TRBJ1-2; tentative D call: TRBD1 (6 bases). The source of this sequence is a woman aged 40 to 50 with Graves' ophthalmopathy. The source material was blood. CDR3: CASSYGTRANYGYTF. As DNA, the CDR3 is TGTGCCAGCAGCTATGGGACACGAGCTAACTATGGCTACACCTTC.